A single sample is the source of the 3 T cell receptor beta chains below, sequenced in a study of beta chain features in type 1 diabetes. The investigators reverse transcribed all of the isolated RNA, so they sequenced expressed TCRB transcripts. The table came from immunoSEQ multiplex PCR; TCRdb's copy has only in-frame clones and leaves some out. The table has 220,000 or so clones, around 68% seen once. Material: naive CD4+ T cells from blood. These receptors all stem from a man aged 30 to 45 in good health.

The gene calls are TRBV29-1 and TRBJ1-5; possible D gene TRBD1, 5 bases. Trimming took 7 bases from V and 0 from J, leaving 10 bases between them. The CDR3 extends over 13 amino acids. Germline V gene sequence: CDR1 SQVTM, CDR2 ANQGSEA. In DNA form, the CDR3 reads TGCAGCGCCAGGGAGAATAGCAATCAGCCCCAGCATTTT. It yields the protein CSARENSNQPQHF. Full variable domain (missing parts from reference TRBV29-1 and TRBJ1-5): SAVISQKPSRDICQRGTSLTIQCQVDSQVTMMFWYRQQPGQSLTLIATANQGSEATYESGFVIDKFPISRPNLTFSTLTVSNMSPEDSSIYLCSARENSNQPQHFGDGTRLSIL.

This rearrangement joins TRBV14 to TRBJ2-3, with D maybe TRBD1 (5 bases). Germline loops: CDR1 SGHDN, CDR2 FVKESK. The CDR3 loop spans 15 amino acids. Trimming removed 9 bases at V and 4 bases at J, with 20 bases between. In DNA, the CDR3 is TGTGCCAGTTCTCTTATTACAGGATCTGCAGATACGCAGTATTTT. Protein: CASSLITGSADTQYF.

This clone appeared a few times. The chain carries TRBV2 and TRBJ2-7, with TRBD2 as a possible D gene (5 bases). Germline CDR1 SNHLY, CDR2 FYNNEI. This CDR3 comprises 16 residues. Trimming removed 4 bases at V and 0 bases at J, with 16 bases between. This CDR3 is CASSGAPGTFSYEQYF. The CDR3 coding sequence is TGTGCCAGCAGTGGCGCTCCGGGAACCTTCTCCTACGAGCAGTACTTC. Using reference TRBV2 and TRBJ2-7 for the parts outside the CDR3, the full variable domain is EPEVTQTPSHQVTQMGQEVILRCVPISNHLYFYWYRQILGQKVEFLVSFYNNEISEKSEIFDDQFSVERPDGSNFTLKIRSTKLEDSAMYFCASSGAPGTFSYEQYFGPGTRLTVT.